This T cell receptor (beta chain) was retrieved from a study of T-cell memory formation after mild COVID-19. Study-wide background: The two donors had largely donor-specific TCR clusters. Findings and caveats of the study: Clones which contracted sat mainly in CM and EM if CD4+, and in EMRA if CD8+. Cross-reactive memory seemingly joined, as some responding clones were found in pre-infection memory.

It was 5'RACE with constant-segment primers that produced the TCR alpha and TCR beta cDNA libraries, which carried sample barcodes and UMIs. MiXCR, applied by TCRdb to the 5' RACE reads, yields one record per CDR3 protein. The sample has 250,000 to 350,000 distinct CDR3 sequences, less than 20% seen once. CDR1 is LGHNA, CDR2 YNFKEQ, per germline. J lost 3 bases, V lost 0 bases, and 9 bases had no gene match. This CDR3 has 17 amino acids. Remarks on this clonotype: Antigen unknown.

V gene TRBV4-2 combines with J gene TRBJ2-3; 7 positions agree with TRBD2. This TCR came from a man aged 18-30 years who had mild COVID-19 (a few samples of this study predate the infection). Cell type and time point are not known. Sequencing was done on a sample of PBMCs or a T cell subset sorted from them (not recorded which). CDR3 protein: CASSQEDRGEWTDTQYF. CDR3 nucleotide sequence: TGTGCCAGCAGCCAAGAAGACCGGGGGGAGTGGACAGATACGCAGTATTTT.